One sample yielded the 18 T cell receptor beta chains listed below, sequenced in a study of beta chain features in type 1 diabetes. The whole isolated RNA underwent reverse transcription, so sequencing captured expressed TCRB transcripts. Repertoires were generated with immunoSEQ multiplex PCR, while TCRdb's copy carries only in-frame clones and drops some. The sample consists of 600,000 to 750,000 clones, roughly 12% of them appearing once. The antigens of these receptors remain unknown. Study results and caveats: Moderate but significant shortening of TCRB CDR3s was recorded in all four CD4+ subsets from Type 1 diabetes patients.

Sequencing used naive CD4+ T cells from blood. These receptors all stem from a man younger than 40 with type 1 diabetes.

This clone was seen a handful of times. The rearrangement links TRBV7-8 to TRBJ2-3, with 9 bases lining up with TRBD2. V was clipped by 3 bases and J by 4 bases; unmatched bases: 2. The CDR3 covers 14 residues. CDR1 and CDR2 (germline): SGHVS, FQNEAQ. The DNA of the CDR3 is TGTGCCAGCAGCTTGACTAGCGGTTCAGATACGCAGTATTTT. Amino acids: CASSLTSGSDTQYF.

The genes are TRBV5-4 and TRBJ1-1; weak D call: TRBD1 (6 bases). V was pared by 4 bases and J by 4 bases, with 17 bases between. The CDR3 covers 15 residues. Germline V gives CDR1 SGHNT, CDR2 YYREEE (reference sequence). The CDR3 region has the DNA TGTGCCAGCAGCCGGGACCTGGACAGTGCCACTGAAGCTTTCTTT. Residues: CASSRDLDSATEAFF.

This chain joins TRBV14 and TRBJ2-3, with TRBD2 identical over 10 bases. The V gene's germline CDR1 is SGHDN and CDR2 FVKESK. The CDR3 loop spans 15 amino acids. V lost 5 bases to trimming and J lost 2 bases; unmatched junction nucleotides: 4. This chain's CDR3 is CASSSGTSVTDTQYF. DNA of the CDR3: TGTGCCAGCAGCTCCGGGACTAGCGTCACAGATACGCAGTATTTT.

In this sample, this clone turned up a few times. This sequence joins TRBV4-1 and TRBJ1-5, with a possible D match to TRBD1 (5 bases). Germline V gives CDR1 MGHRA, CDR2 YSYEKL. The V end was cut by 0 bases, the J end by 6 bases, with 9 bases between. There are 14 residues in the CDR3. The chain's CDR3 is CASSQDLRGQPQHF. The CDR3 DNA follows: TGCGCCAGCAGCCAAGATCTGAGGGGTCAGCCCCAGCATTTT.

The chain employs TRBV20-1 and TRBJ2-3; no clear D gene. The CDR3 has 11 amino acids. Trimming took off 3 bases at V and 3 bases at J, with 4 bases between the two ends. From germline, CDR1 is DFQATT and CDR2 SNEGSKA (reference sequence). The CDR3 protein is CSARRTDTQYF. The DNA for the CDR3 is TGCAGTGCTAGGAGAACAGATACGCAGTATTTT.

This clone came up a few times. The chain is built from TRBV11-2 and TRBJ2-5, with 8 bases matching TRBD1. CDR1 is SGHAT and CDR2 is FQNNGV in the germline V gene. CDR3 length: 19 amino acids. Trimming took 3 bases from V and 5 from J; bases not matched to a gene: 20. The CDR3 DNA follows: TGTGCCAGCAGCTTCGCAGGGGGCTCCGCCGTTGAGTCGTTTGAGACCCAGTACTTC. It is translated as CASSFAGGSAVESFETQYF.

The V gene is TRBV5-6, the J gene TRBJ1-2, with D hard to call. In germline, CDR1 is SGHDT, CDR2 YYEEEE. There are 15 residues in the CDR3. V shed 0 bases and J shed 1 base, with 10 bases lying between them. Here the CDR3 reads CASSLASVHNYGYTF. In DNA form, the CDR3 reads TGTGCCAGCAGCTTGGCGTCAGTTCATAACTATGGCTACACCTTC. Drawing the rest from reference TRBV5-6 and TRBJ1-2, the complete variable domain is DAGVTQSPTHLIKTRGQQVTLRCSPKSGHDTVSWYQQALGQGPQFIFQYYEEEERQRGNFPDRFSGHQFPNYSSELNVNALLLGDSALYLCASSLASVHNYGYTFGSGTRLTVV.

V is TRBV7-2 and J is TRBJ1-1; D not certain. V gave up 1 base and J gave up 8 bases, with 11 bases separating them. The CDR3 consists of 13 residues. Germline V gives CDR1 SGHTA, CDR2 FQGNSA. CDR3 amino acids: CASSLVGLREAFF. CDR3 sequence (DNA): TGTGCCAGCAGCTTAGTAGGCCTTAGGGAAGCTTTCTTT.

The chain couples TRBV28 to TRBJ2-7; the D gene is possibly TRBD2 (6 bases). Trimming left V 2 bases short and J 1 base short, with 12 bases between. CDR3 length equals 15 residues. Germline CDR1 is MDHEN and CDR2 is SYDVKM. In DNA, the CDR3 is TGTGCCAGCAGTTTAGGGGGGATCGATTCCTACGAGCAGTACTTC. This encodes CASSLGGIDSYEQYF.

The sample holds a few counts of this clone. This sequence joins TRBV4-3 and TRBJ2-1; TRBD2 agrees at 15 bases. CDR1 and CDR2 from the germline V gene are LGHNA and YSLEER. Trimming took 4 bases from V and 5 from J; bases not matched to a gene: 6. The CDR3 contains 17 residues. In DNA form, the CDR3 reads TGCGCCAGCAGCCTGTCGGGACTAGCGGGGGGCCACAATGAGCAGTTCTTC. It codes for CASSLSGLAGGHNEQFF.

This chain links TRBV5-1 with TRBJ2-2; 14 nucleotides align to TRBD2. The V segment lost 4 bases and the J segment 4 bases; nucleotides outside the gene matches: 6. Germline loops: CDR1 SGHRS, CDR2 YFSETQ. This CDR3 region has 17 residues. The CDR3 spells CASSPGLAGGFTGELFF. Written as DNA, the CDR3 is TGCGCCAGCAGCCCCGGACTAGCGGGGGGTTTCACCGGGGAGCTGTTTTTT.

In this sample, this clone turned up a few times. The chain joins TRBV5-1 to TRBJ1-1; no clear D. This CDR3 region has 14 residues. Germline V lookup: CDR1 SGHRS, CDR2 YFSETQ. V was pared by 0 bases and J by 0 bases, with 6 bases between. The CDR3 DNA reads TGCGCCAGCAGCTTGGAATCGGTGAACACTGAAGCTTTCTTT. Protein product: CASSLESVNTEAFF.

This clone was observed a few times. The chain joins TRBV7-2 to TRBJ1-3, with 9 nucleotides matching TRBD1. Trimming removed 5 bases from V and 4 bases from J; junction bases left unmatched: 9. CDR3 length equals 16 residues. The germline V gene encodes CDR1 SGHTA and CDR2 FQGNSA. CDR3 coding DNA: TGTGCCAGCAGCCTACTGACCGGGACAGGGGGAAACACCATATATTTT. This encodes CASSLLTGTGGNTIYF.

This clone showed up just a few times. This rearrangement joins TRBV7-2 to TRBJ2-2; either TRBD1 or TRBD2 may supply D (6 bases each). The CDR3 covers 16 residues. CDR1 is SGHTA, CDR2 FQGNSA, per germline. V was trimmed by 5 bases and J by 5 bases, leaving 18 bases between them. CDR3 in amino acids: CASSPRSGAGTGELFF. DNA of the CDR3: TGTGCCAGCAGCCCCCGGTCGGGGGCGGGGACCGGGGAGCTGTTTTTT.

This sequence joins TRBV27 and TRBJ2-6; D gene ambiguous. With 4 bases removed from V and 0 bases from J, the gap between germline ends came to 7 bases. From germline, CDR1 is MNHEY and CDR2 SMNVEV (reference sequence). This CDR3 is 15 amino acids long. CDR3 coding DNA: TGTGCCAGCAGTTATGAGCTCTCTGGGGCCAACGTCCTGACTTTC. Residues: CASSYELSGANVLTF.

This clone has a handful of counts. The V and J genes are TRBV19 and TRBJ2-7, with D tentatively TRBD2 (5 bases). CDR1 LNHDA and CDR2 SQIVND come from the germline V gene (reference sequence). The CDR3 spans 13 residues. V lost 6 bases and J lost 0, with 9 bases in between. CDR3 DNA sequence: TGTGCCAGTAGGAGCGGCAGCTCCTACGAGCAGTACTTC. Translation: CASRSGSSYEQYF.

Of note for this clone: The junction and the germline gene differ at one end; a read error may be behind it. The rearrangement joins TRBV19 to TRBJ1-1; D is ambiguous. Per germline, CDR1 LNHDA and CDR2 SQIVND (reference sequence). The CDR3 covers 13 residues. The CDR3 DNA follows: TGTGCCAGTAGGATAGGATTGAACACTGAAGCTTTCTTT. Residues: CASRIGLNTEAFF.

This rearrangement joins TRBV2 to TRBJ2-1; D is possibly TRBD2 (5 bases). There are 14 residues in the CDR3. Between the trimmed V and J ends, which lost 4 bases and 0 bases, there was a span of 7 bases. Germline V gene lookup returns CDR1 SNHLY and CDR2 FYNNEI. The CDR3 sequence is CASSGGSSYNEQFF. In DNA form, the CDR3 reads TGTGCCAGCAGTGGAGGGAGCTCCTACAATGAGCAGTTCTTC.